The T cell receptor (beta chain) described here comes from a study of siplizumab effects on memory and regulatory T cells. The length of the CDR3 is 13 residues. Germline assignment: CDR1 MDHEN and CDR2 SYDVKM. Deletions cut 4 bases from V and 3 bases from J, with 9 bases between. The repertoire was sequenced with immunoSEQ multiplex PCR; TCRdb's copy has only in-frame clones and lacks some. This table holds 100,000 or so clones, roughly 94% found once. The chain recombines TRBV28 with TRBJ1-1; D possibly corresponds to TRBD1 (5 bases). Sequenced sample: Tregs sorted from blood. The TCR sequence derives from a human donor in good health. The CDR3 nucleotides read TGTGCCAGCAGTTACAGGTTCGACACTGAAGCTTTCTTT. Amino acids: CASSYRFDTEAFF.